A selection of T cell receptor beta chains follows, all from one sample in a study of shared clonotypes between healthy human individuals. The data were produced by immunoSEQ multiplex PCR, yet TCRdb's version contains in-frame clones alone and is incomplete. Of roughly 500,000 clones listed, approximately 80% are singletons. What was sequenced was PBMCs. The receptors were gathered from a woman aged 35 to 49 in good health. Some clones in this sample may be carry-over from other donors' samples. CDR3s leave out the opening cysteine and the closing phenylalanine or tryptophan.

CDR3: SVDGPGGEQF; V: TRBV29-1
CDR3: ASSFPTGGNEQF; V: TRBV5-1
CDR3: ASSLDRSYNEQF; V: TRBV7-8
CDR3: ASSLLAGFGYNEQF; V: TRBV7-8
CDR3: ASSLGTSGDPYYEQY; V: TRBV28
CDR3: ASRTSGTTGELF; V: TRBV2
CDR3: ASSLGTSGNGEQF; V: TRBV7-3
CDR3: ASSYWGGRGTGELF; V: TRBV6-5
CDR3: ASSARDSNTEAF; V: TRBV7-2
CDR3: ASSQQLAGVHNEQF; V: TRBV5-1
CDR3: ASSPLAGGPGYNEQF; V: TRBV7-8
CDR3: AWSIGGRETQY; V: TRBV30
CDR3: ASSLRSDTQY; V: TRBV12-1
CDR3: ASSPGPPYEQY; V: TRBV7-7
CDR3: SASLTYEQY; V: TRBV20-1